These 30 T cell receptor beta chains were sequenced from one sample in a study of low-dose radiotherapy and immunotherapy resistance in tumors. Alpha and beta chains were covered, as first-strand cDNA relied on TRAV- and TRBV-specific primers. The PCR that amplified TCRs ran for approximately 20 cycles, relying on a constant-region primer and a V-primer adapter. TCRdb called the reads again in MiXCR, with one record for every CDR3 protein. The repertoire holds over 7,500 distinct CDR3 sequences, with around 70% as singletons. Receptor source: a human donor with advanced metastatic prostate, ovarian, gallbladder or colorectal cancer (not recorded which). This table probably holds off-target reads from a library built for another chain.

The rearrangement uses TRBV6-1 and TRBJ2-7; 9 bases match TRBD1. This CDR3 region has 13 residues. Germline values: CDR1 MNHNS, CDR2 SASEGT. V shed 2 bases and J 5 bases; nucleotides not matched to a gene: 1. CDR3 protein: CASSETGGHEQYF. CDR3 nucleotide sequence: TGTGCCAGCAGTGAAACAGGGGGCCACGAGCAGTACTTC.

The rearrangement joins TRBV11-2 to TRBJ2-5; D possibly uses TRBD1 or TRBD2 (5 bases each). V was cut by 5 bases and J by 1 base, with 8 bases left in between. Germline assignment: CDR1 SGHAT and CDR2 FQNNGV. This CDR3 is 13 amino acids long. Written as DNA, the CDR3 is TGTGCCAGCAGCACGGGGCGCCAAGAGACCCAGTACTTC. Its protein product is CASSTGRQETQYF. Based on the CDR3 plus reference TRBV11-2 and TRBJ2-5, the full variable domain is EAGVAQSPRYKIIEKRQSVAFWCNPISGHATLYWYQQILGQGPKLLIQFQNNGVVDDSQLPKDRFSAERLKGVDSTLKIQPAKLEDSAVYLCASSTGRQETQYFGPGTRLLVL.

The gene calls are TRBV29-1 and TRBJ2-1; no clear D gene. Germline assignment: CDR1 SQVTM and CDR2 ANQGSEA. The V end lost 7 bases, the J end lost 3 bases, and 7 bases lay between the germline ends. The CDR3 sequence is 11 residues long. The CDR3 bases are TGCAGCGGCCAGCACTACAATGAGCAGTTCTTC. Translation: CSGQHYNEQFF.

This chain links TRBV30 with TRBJ2-5; D perhaps matches TRBD2 (5 bases). The V end lost 4 bases, the J end lost 5 bases, and 17 bases lay between the germline ends. Germline lookup yields CDR1 GTSNPN and CDR2 SVGIG (reference sequence). CDR3 length: 14 residues. CDR3 sequence (DNA): TGTGCCTGGATGGATTTGGGAGAACTGGAGACCCAGTACTTC. It codes for CAWMDLGELETQYF.

The V and J genes are TRBV3-1 and TRBJ1-1, with D unresolved. Germline values: CDR1 LGHDT, CDR2 YNNKEL (reference sequence). CDR3 size: 13 residues. The V gene lost 3 bases and the J gene lost 0 bases, with 5 bases spanning the gap. CDR3 nucleotides: TGTGCCAGCAGCCAGAATGTGAACACTGAAGCTTTCTTT. Protein product: CASSQNVNTEAFF. The whole variable domain, remainder taken from reference TRBV3-1 and TRBJ1-1, is DTAVSQTPKYLVTQMGNDKSIKCEQNLGHDTMYWYKQDSKKFLKIMFSYNNKELIINETVPNRFSPKSPDKAHLNLHINSLELGDSAVYFCASSQNVNTEAFFGQGTRLTVV.

This clonotype has just a few counts. The rearrangement joins TRBV5-4 to TRBJ2-7; a weak D match, TRBD1 (5 bases). CDR3 length equals 13 residues. The germline V gene has CDR1 SGHNT and CDR2 YYREEE (reference sequence). With 2 bases removed from V and 6 bases from J, the gap between germline ends came to 12 bases. The CDR3: CASSFTRVSEQYF. CDR3 bases: TGTGCCAGCAGCTTTACCAGGGTTAGCGAGCAGTACTTC.

The chain is built from TRBV4-1 and TRBJ1-1, with D possibly TRBD1 on 5 matching bases. The CDR3 spans 14 residues. With 5 bases removed from V and 0 bases from J, the gap between germline ends came to 10 bases. The germline V gene encodes CDR1 MGHRA and CDR2 YSYEKL. This CDR3 reads CASSSGTVNTEAFF. Here the CDR3 DNA reads TGCGCCAGCAGCTCGGGGACGGTGAACACTGAAGCTTTCTTT.

The V gene is TRBV20-1, the J gene TRBJ2-2; D unclear. This CDR3 comprises 9 residues. Germline V gene data show CDR1 as DFQATT and CDR2 as SNEGSKA (reference sequence). CDR3: CNKVGELFF. In nucleotides, the CDR3 is TGCAATAAAGTCGGGGAGCTGTTTTTT.

CDR3 residues: CAISGRQGTTYEQYF. In nucleotides, the CDR3 is TGTGCCATCAGTGGAAGGCAGGGGACGACCTACGAGCAGTACTTC. J is TRBJ2-7 and V is TRBV10-3; the D gene is possibly TRBD1 (6 bases). Trimming shortened V by 4 bases and J by 2 bases, and 15 bases separated the two germline ends. The CDR3 is 15 amino acids. CDR1 is ENHRY, CDR2 SYGVKD, per germline.

The CDR3: CAISDRGVGEQYF. The CDR3 DNA follows: TGTGCCATCAGTGATCGAGGGGTCGGGGAGCAGTACTTC. This sequence joins TRBV10-3 and TRBJ2-7; the D call may be TRBD1 or TRBD2 (5 bases each). This CDR3 comprises 13 residues. Trimming pared 3 bases from V and 7 bases from J, leaving 13 bases between. CDR1 is ENHRY, CDR2 SYGVKD, per germline.

Comments on this clonotype: One end of the junction is discordant with germline, which a read error may explain. V gene TRBV11-2 combines with J gene TRBJ2-5, with 10 bases fitting TRBD2. Germline values: CDR1 SGHAT, CDR2 FQNNGV. The CDR3 runs to 16 residues. CDR3 loop: CSSSPGLAETRKTQYF. CDR3 in DNA: TGTTCCAGCAGCCCAGGACTAGCGGAAACCCGGAAGACCCAGTACTTC.

The J gene is TRBJ2-3, the V gene TRBV19; D might be TRBD1 (6 bases). In germline, CDR1 is LNHDA, CDR2 SQIVND (reference sequence). V lost 10 bases and J lost 1, with 12 bases in between. This CDR3 has 13 residues. CDR3 nucleotides: TGTGCCACCACCCGGACAGGCACAGATACGCAGTATTTT. This sequence encodes CATTRTGTDTQYF.

The rearrangement uses TRBV20-1 and TRBJ2-1; D remains ambiguous. Germline V gene lookup returns CDR1 DFQATT and CDR2 SNEGSKA (reference sequence). The V end lost 3 bases, the J end lost 7 bases, and 7 bases lay between the germline ends. This CDR3 is 11 amino acids long. In nucleotides, the CDR3 is TGCAGTGCTAGGGGTCTGAATGAGCAGTTCTTC. Translating it yields CSARGLNEQFF.

The rearrangement uses TRBV11-2 and TRBJ2-3; D not certain. Trimming removed 5 bases at V and 0 bases at J, with 12 bases between. The germline V gene encodes CDR1 SGHAT and CDR2 FQNNGV. This CDR3 is 15 amino acids long. CDR3 coding DNA: TGTGCCAGCAGCCCCTGGGGATCAAGCACAGATACGCAGTATTTT. The encoded protein is CASSPWGSSTDTQYF.

V gene TRBV20-1 combines with J gene TRBJ1-4; TRBD1 matches at 8 bases. The germline V gene has CDR1 DFQATT and CDR2 SNEGSKA (reference sequence). The CDR3 loop spans 14 amino acids. Trimming took 0 bases from V and 8 from J; bases not matched to a gene: 5. This chain's CDR3 is CSARDRTGWEKLFF. CDR3 bases: TGCAGTGCTAGAGATCGGACAGGGTGGGAAAAACTGTTTTTT.

V and J are TRBV19 and TRBJ2-3; D may be TRBD2 (5 bases). Germline V gene data show CDR1 as LNHDA and CDR2 as SQIVND (reference sequence). The V end was cut by 7 bases, the J end by 2 bases, with 19 bases between. This CDR3 comprises 16 residues. The DNA of the CDR3 is TGTGCCAGTACCCTCGGAGCGGATACCTTCACAGATACGCAGTATTTT. It encodes CASTLGADTFTDTQYF.

In this sample, this clonotype turned up a few times. CDR3 nucleotide sequence: TGTGCCAGCAGTTATTCGGAGTTCTCAGATACGCAGTATTTT. Amino acids: CASSYSEFSDTQYF. The chain is built from TRBV6-6 and TRBJ2-3; the D is unclear. The CDR3 sequence is 14 residues long. V lost 3 bases and J 4 bases, leaving 11 bases between the germline ends. Germline values: CDR1 MNHNY, CDR2 SVGAGI (reference sequence).

V gene TRBV5-4 combines with J gene TRBJ1-6, with D uncertain. The CDR3 has 13 residues. Germline CDR1 is SGHNT and CDR2 is YYREEE (reference sequence). Trimming took 0 bases from V and 9 from J, leaving 7 bases between them. The CDR3: CASSLARGSPLHF. CDR3 nucleotides: TGTGCCAGCAGCTTGGCGCGGGGTTCACCCCTCCACTTT.

The V and J genes are TRBV18 and TRBJ1-1, with TRBD1 identical over 12 bases. V lost 1 base to trimming and J lost 5 bases; unmatched junction nucleotides: 8. Germline V gene sequence: CDR1 KGHSH, CDR2 LQKENI. The CDR3 has 17 residues. In nucleotides, the CDR3 is TGTGCCAGCTCACCACAACCCGGGACAGGGGGCCGAACTGAAGCTTTCTTT. Protein: CASSPQPGTGGRTEAFF. Drawing the rest from reference TRBV18 and TRBJ1-1, the complete variable domain is NAGVMQNPRHLVRRRGQEARLRCSPMKGHSHVYWYRQLPEEGLKFMVYLQKENIIDESGMPKERFSAEFPKEGPSILRIQQVVRGDSAAYFCASSPQPGTGGRTEAFFGQGTRLTVV.

The rearrangement joins TRBV6-6 to TRBJ2-1; no clear D gene. Trimming shortened V by 2 bases and J by 8 bases, and 7 bases separated the two germline ends. Germline loops: CDR1 MNHNY, CDR2 SVGAGI (reference sequence). There are 12 residues in the CDR3. The CDR3 DNA reads as TGTGCCAGCAGTTACACCCGGGATGAGCAGTTCTTC. This translates into CASSYTRDEQFF.

The chain uses TRBV5-1 and TRBJ2-2; a possible D gene is TRBD2 (7 bases). The CDR3 sequence is 16 residues long. V was cut by 8 bases and J by 5 bases, with 22 bases left in between. Germline values: CDR1 SGHRS, CDR2 YFSETQ. The CDR3 sequence is CASSPMRGGETGELFF. CDR3 coding DNA: TGCGCCAGTAGCCCGATGAGGGGGGGCGAGACCGGGGAGCTGTTTTTT.

The V call is TRBV5-1, the J call TRBJ1-2, with D unclear. The ends were cut back, 0 bases at V and 8 bases at J, with 8 bases in the middle. CDR1 is SGHRS, CDR2 YFSETQ, per germline. The CDR3 covers 12 residues. The CDR3 here is CASSLVDEGYTF. CDR3 DNA: TGCGCCAGCAGCTTGGTGGACGAAGGCTACACCTTC.

The rearrangement joins TRBV9 to TRBJ1-2, with D maybe TRBD1 (5 bases). V lost 0 bases to trimming and J lost 8 bases, with 23 bases between them. The CDR3 has 17 residues. Looked up from germline, CDR1 is SGDLS and CDR2 is YYNGEE. The CDR3 loop reads CASSVVGGSQGADGYTF. Written as DNA, the CDR3 is TGTGCCAGCAGCGTAGTTGGAGGGTCCCAGGGCGCGGACGGCTACACCTTC.

A few counts support this clonotype. V is TRBV5-1 and J is TRBJ2-4, with TRBD2 matching over 8 bases. This CDR3 is 18 amino acids long. Trimming cost V 0 bases and J 0 bases; bases outside gene matches: 8. Germline V gene data show CDR1 as SGHRS and CDR2 as YFSETQ. CDR3: CASSLVDRGGLAKNIQYF. The CDR3 DNA follows: TGCGCCAGCAGCTTGGTGGATCGGGGGGGCCTAGCCAAAAACATTCAGTACTTC.

V gene TRBV6-2 or TRBV6-3 combines with J gene TRBJ2-3; perhaps TRBD2 as D (6 bases). This CDR3 region has 13 residues. Germline CDR1 MNHEY, CDR2 SVGEGT. Trimming stripped 5 bases from V and 3 bases from J, with 9 bases between. CDR3 nucleotides: TGTGCCAGCAGTCCGGCGGGGACAGATACGCAGTATTTT. This encodes CASSPAGTDTQYF.

This clonotype has just one count. CDR3 amino acids: CASSSGTRSYEQFF. The CDR3 DNA reads TGTGCCAGCAGCTCAGGGACTAGGAGCTATGAGCAGTTCTTC. The chain links TRBV5-4 to TRBJ2-1, with 8 positions matching TRBD2. The CDR3 is made up of 14 amino acids. The germline CDR1 and CDR2 sequences are SGHNT and YYREEE (reference sequence). V lost 3 bases, J lost 8 bases, and 7 bases stayed unmatched.

This chain connects TRBV11-2 to TRBJ2-7, with 8 bases matching TRBD2. The V gene's germline CDR1 is SGHAT and CDR2 FQNNGV. The CDR3 loop spans 19 amino acids. The junction had 18 bases not matched to a gene; V was cut back by 5 bases and J by 0 bases. This CDR3 reads CASSHTRGGRQSGSYEQYF. DNA for the CDR3: TGTGCCAGCAGCCACACCCGGGGGGGGAGACAGTCGGGCTCCTACGAGCAGTACTTC. The complete variable domain, with remaining parts taken from reference TRBV11-2 and TRBJ2-7, reads EAGVAQSPRYKIIEKRQSVAFWCNPISGHATLYWYQQILGQGPKLLIQFQNNGVVDDSQLPKDRFSAERLKGVDSTLKIQPAKLEDSAVYLCASSHTRGGRQSGSYEQYFGPGTRLTVT.

V usage is TRBV6-1 and J usage is TRBJ2-2; no reliable D call. Trimming stripped 5 bases from V and 3 bases from J, with 10 bases between. The CDR3 runs 14 residues. Germline V gives CDR1 MNHNS, CDR2 SASEGT. CDR3 in DNA: TGTGCCAGCAGTCCTCGACGGGACACCGGGGAGCTGTTTTTT. Translating gives CASSPRRDTGELFF.

This clonotype was found once. The rearrangement uses TRBV3-1 and TRBJ2-1; D is ambiguous. Trimming shortened V by 6 bases and J by 8 bases, and 11 bases separated the two germline ends. The germline V gene encodes CDR1 LGHDT and CDR2 YNNKEL (reference sequence). CDR3 size: 12 residues. The CDR3 is CASRSAVDEQFF. In DNA, the CDR3 is TGTGCCAGCAGATCCGCAGTCGATGAGCAGTTCTTC.

The chain combines TRBV6-1 with TRBJ1-6; D not certain. Germline CDR1 and CDR2: MNHNS and SASEGT. This CDR3 has 14 amino acids. The V end lost 2 bases, the J end lost 14 bases, and 16 bases lay between the germline ends. CDR3 nucleotide sequence: TGTGCCAGCAGTGAACCTGAGGGAGGGCAGTCCCTCCACTTT. It specifies CASSEPEGGQSLHF.